This TCR beta chain is drawn from a study of identical twins' blood T cells. V lost 3 bases and J 3 bases, leaving 4 bases between the germline ends. Germline V lookup: CDR1 PRHDT, CDR2 FYEKMQ (reference sequence). CDR3 length equals 12 residues. TCR cDNA libraries were made from RNA using a previously described, modified protocol. Both ends of each TCR cDNA library bore sample-specific barcodes. TCRdb used MiXCR to reprocess the 5' RACE reads, holding one entry per CDR3 protein. The table includes hundreds of thousands of distinct CDR3 sequences, about 28% detected once. This clonotype was seen many times. The donors were healthy female monozygous twins, three pairs in total.

The sequence derives from a woman between 18 and 50 years old in good health. The V gene is TRBV13, the J gene TRBJ2-3; D is unresolved. The sequencing input was PBMCs. CDR3 region: CASSLVTDTQYF. CDR3 coding DNA: TGTGCCAGCAGCTTGGTGACAGATACGCAGTATTTT.